The next 28 T cell receptor beta chains were all read from a single sample in a study of blood T cell repertoires in COVID-19. The method was immunoSEQ multiplex PCR; TCRdb's version includes in-frame clones alone and lacks a portion of them. The sample contains around 60,000 clones, over 55% of which appear only once. Source material: peripheral blood. Receptor source: a woman in her 70s with COVID-19, enrolled during active disease.

On this clone: Distinct nucleotide sequences in the sample also encode this CDR3. The chain employs TRBV10-3 and TRBJ1-1; TRBD1 matches 9 bases. The CDR3 loop spans 12 amino acids. V dropped 10 bases and J dropped 4; count of bases not matched to a gene: 4. Germline V gives CDR1 ENHRY, CDR2 SYGVKD. CDR3 in amino acids: CATGQGLTEAFF. The CDR3 DNA reads as TGTGCCACCGGACAGGGGCTCACTGAAGCTTTCTTT.

A word on this clone: One end of the junction does not line up with germline, which may come from a read error. This sequence joins TRBV2 and TRBJ2-3, with 13 bases that match TRBD2. The length of the CDR3 is 13 residues. In germline, CDR1 is SNHLY, CDR2 FYNNEI. This CDR3 reads CASSEAPGLAGRF. CDR3 coding DNA: TGTGCCAGCAGTGAAGCACCGGGACTAGCGGGGAGATTT.

This clone was seen more than once but under ten times. The chain carries TRBV3-1 (or the pseudogene TRBV3-2) and TRBJ1-3; no clear D gene. The CDR3 is made up of 13 amino acids. The germline V gene has CDR1 LGHDT and CDR2 YNNKEL (reference sequence). The V end lost 4 bases, the J end lost 4 bases, and 8 bases lay between the germline ends. The DNA for the CDR3 is TGTGCCAGCAGCCCCCTCTCCGGAAACACCATATATTTT. This gives the protein CASSPLSGNTIYF.

The chain links TRBV7-8 to TRBJ1-4, with D perhaps matching TRBD1 (6 bases). CDR1 SGHVS and CDR2 FQNEAQ come from the germline V gene. V lost 5 bases to trimming and J lost 5 bases, with 12 bases between them. The CDR3 runs 14 residues. The CDR3: CASSPRGGNEKLFF. For the CDR3, the DNA is TGTGCCAGCAGCCCTAGGGGGGGAAATGAAAAACTGTTTTTT.

This clone was picked up a small number of times. The chain carries TRBV7-3 and TRBJ2-4; 10 bases align to TRBD1. Trimming cost V 0 bases and J 5 bases; bases outside gene matches: 4. Germline values: CDR1 SGHTA, CDR2 FQGTGA. The CDR3 length is 16 residues. The CDR3 reads CASSLTGTGVENIQYF. In nucleotides, the CDR3 is TGTGCCAGCAGCTTAACGGGGACAGGGGTGGAAAACATTCAGTACTTC.

The DNA of the CDR3 is TGTGCCAGCAGCGTAGGTAGTGCGAACACTGAAGCTTTCTTT. It encodes CASSVGSANTEAFF. V and J are TRBV9 and TRBJ1-1; D call uncertain. V lost 0 bases and J lost 1, with 7 bases in between. The CDR3 is 14 amino acids. Germline V CDR1 and CDR2: SGDLS, YYNGEE.

The chain recombines TRBV6-2 or TRBV6-3 with TRBJ2-3, with 9 bases that match TRBD2. Unmatched junction bases numbered 6, after V lost 4 bases and J lost 1 base. CDR3 length equals 16 residues. The germline CDR1 and CDR2 sequences are MNHEY and SVGEGT. CDR3 region: CASSFSTSGRTDTQYF. The CDR3 region has the DNA TGTGCCAGCAGTTTCTCTACTAGCGGGCGCACAGATACGCAGTATTTT.

This rearrangement joins TRBV28 to TRBJ2-6; 8 positions match TRBD1. The CDR3 spans 15 residues. CDR1 MDHEN and CDR2 SYDVKM come from the germline V gene. V was pared by 6 bases and J by 2 bases, with 3 bases of the junction left unmatched. CDR3 protein: CASSPQGAGANVLTF. The CDR3 nucleotides read TGTGCCAGCAGCCCACAGGGGGCTGGGGCCAACGTCCTGACTTTC. The entire variable domain, with the rest obtained from reference TRBV28 and TRBJ2-6, is as follows: DVKVTQSSRYLVKRTGEKVFLECVQDMDHENMFWYRQDPGLGLRLIYFSYDVKMKEKGDIPEGYSVSREKKERFSLILESASTNQTSMYLCASSPQGAGANVLTFGAGSRLTVL.

The chain recombines TRBV6-6 with TRBJ2-7; 9 nucleotides align to TRBD1. Trimming cost V 7 bases and J 6 bases; bases outside gene matches: 10. The CDR3 spans 14 residues. Germline V gives CDR1 MNHNY, CDR2 SVGAGI (reference sequence). The CDR3 is CASIFQQGAGEQYF. The CDR3 nucleotides read TGTGCCAGCATTTTCCAACAGGGGGCAGGCGAGCAGTACTTC.

This chain connects TRBV7-9 to TRBJ2-3, with 14 bases matching TRBD2. Trimming removed 1 base from V and 0 bases from J; junction bases left unmatched: 6. The germline V gene encodes CDR1 SEHNR and CDR2 FQNEAQ (reference sequence). The length of the CDR3 is 19 residues. The CDR3 nucleotides are TGTGCCAGCAGCTTAGGAGGGACTAGCGGGGGCACTAGCACAGATACGCAGTATTTT. The encoded protein is CASSLGGTSGGTSTDTQYF.

J is TRBJ1-1 and V is TRBV7-2, with TRBD1 matching over 7 bases. The germline gives CDR1 SGHTA, CDR2 FQGNSA. V shed 4 bases and J 4 bases; nucleotides not matched to a gene: 6. The CDR3 runs to 14 residues. In nucleotides, the CDR3 is TGTGCCAGCAGCTCGACAGGGCGGGTCACTGAAGCTTTCTTT. It yields the protein CASSSTGRVTEAFF. Full variable domain (outside the CDR3, taken from reference TRBV7-2 and TRBJ1-1): GAGVSQSPSNKVTEKGKDVELRCDPISGHTALYWYRQSLGQGLEFLIYFQGNSAPDKSGLPSDRFSAERTGGSVSTLTIQRTQQEDSAVYLCASSSTGRVTEAFFGQGTRLTVV.

The chain uses TRBV27 and TRBJ1-6, with 9 bases fitting TRBD1. Germline CDR1 reads MNHEY; CDR2 reads SMNVEV (reference sequence). The CDR3 sequence is 15 residues long. J was trimmed by 6 bases and V by 6 bases; bases with no gene match: 6. In DNA, the CDR3 is TGTGCCAGCAGGTCTTGGGACAGGGTTAATTCACCCCTCCACTTT. It translates to CASRSWDRVNSPLHF.

V gene TRBV5-1 combines with J gene TRBJ1-2; the match to TRBD1 covers 11 bases. The CDR3 is made up of 13 amino acids. Germline-derived CDR1 and CDR2 are SGHRS and YFSETQ. After removal of 4 bases from V and 8 bases from J, the junction contained 4 bases not matched to a gene. This CDR3 is CASSPGQGGGYTF. CDR3 bases: TGCGCCAGCAGCCCGGGACAGGGGGGCGGCTACACCTTC. The full variable domain, its missing parts supplied by reference TRBV5-1 and TRBJ1-2, is KAGVTQTPRYLIKTRGQQVTLSCSPISGHRSVSWYQQTPGQGLQFLFEYFSETQRNKGNFPGRFSGRQFSNSRSEMNVSTLELGDSALYLCASSPGQGGGYTFGSGTRLTVV.

This clone was detected a few times. This chain uses TRBV5-1 with TRBJ1-2, with D perhaps TRBD1 (6 bases). Germline CDR1 reads SGHRS; CDR2 reads YFSETQ. The CDR3 has 13 residues. Trimming left V 4 bases short and J 4 bases short, with 11 bases between. CDR3 sequence: CASSLQGSYGYTF. The CDR3 nucleotides are TGCGCCAGCAGCCTACAGGGATCCTATGGCTACACCTTC.

The chain carries TRBV27 and TRBJ1-6; D is undetermined. Germline V lookup: CDR1 MNHEY, CDR2 SMNVEV (reference sequence). CDR3 length: 13 residues. V lost 6 bases and J 8 bases, leaving 11 bases between the germline ends. DNA for the CDR3: TGTGCCAGCAGCCCCCGGGAGTATTCACCCCTCCACTTT. It yields the protein CASSPREYSPLHF.

The chain links TRBV4-3 to TRBJ2-3; 8 bases line up with TRBD2. The CDR3 sequence is 14 residues long. Germline-derived CDR1 and CDR2 are LGHNA and YSLEER. V was pared by 1 base and J by 6 bases, with 3 bases of the junction left unmatched. This CDR3 reads CASSQVSSGDTQYF. CDR3 coding DNA: TGCGCCAGCAGCCAAGTTTCTAGCGGGGATACGCAGTATTTT.

The CDR3 DNA reads as TGTGCCAGCAGCTCATACACAGGGAACACTGAAGCTTTCTTT. Translation gives CASSSYTGNTEAFF. This chain joins TRBV7-9 and TRBJ1-1, with D perhaps TRBD1 (5 bases). Per germline, CDR1 SEHNR and CDR2 FQNEAQ (reference sequence). This CDR3 is built from 14 residues. Trimming pared 4 bases from V and 1 base from J, leaving 10 bases between. Supplemented by reference TRBV7-9 and TRBJ1-1, the full variable domain reads DTGVSQNPRHKITKRGQNVTFRCDPISEHNRLYWYRQTLGQGPEFLTYFQNEAQLEKSRLLSDRFSAERPKGSFSTLEIQRTEQGDSAMYLCASSSYTGNTEAFFGQGTRLTVV.

The V gene is TRBV15, the J gene TRBJ2-5; tentatively, D is TRBD2 (6 bases). The CDR3 consists of 14 residues. V lost 3 bases to trimming and J lost 3 bases, with 11 bases between them. The V gene's germline CDR1 is LNHNV and CDR2 YYDKDF (reference sequence). The CDR3 sequence is CATSSGGSKETQYF. The CDR3 nucleotides are TGTGCCACCAGCAGCGGGGGTTCAAAAGAGACCCAGTACTTC.

This clone was counted only a few times. The CDR3 DNA sequence: TGTGCCAGCAGCCATGCCGGGACTGGGCCCTCGGGTGAGCAGTTCTTC. Its translation: CASSHAGTGPSGEQFF. The chain has TRBV3-1 (or the pseudogene TRBV3-2) and TRBJ2-1; D possibly corresponds to TRBD2 (6 bases). V dropped 3 bases and J dropped 9 bases, with 21 bases sitting between them. The germline gives CDR1 LGHDT, CDR2 YNNKEL (reference sequence). The CDR3 spans 16 residues.

The chain uses TRBV6-6 and TRBJ1-5, with D unresolved. CDR3 size: 15 residues. Trimming left V 8 bases short and J 3 bases short, with 17 bases between. Germline V gene sequence: CDR1 MNHNY, CDR2 SVGAGI (reference sequence). CDR3 bases: TGTGCCAGCTTACCTTCCCGACTTGTCAATCAGCCCCAGCATTTT. Its translation: CASLPSRLVNQPQHF.

The chain uses TRBV11-1 and TRBJ2-7; D is unclear. The CDR3 is made up of 13 amino acids. Trimming removed 3 bases at V and 2 bases at J, with 8 bases between. Germline CDR1 and CDR2: SGHAT and FQDESV (reference sequence). CDR3 region: CASSFRAAYEQYV. DNA for the CDR3: TGTGCCAGCAGCTTCCGCGCGGCCTACGAGCAGTACGTC.

The chain combines TRBV7-9 with TRBJ1-1, with 8 positions matching TRBD1. CDR1 is SEHNR, CDR2 FQNEAQ, per germline (reference sequence). With V trimmed by 5 bases and J by 4 bases, 3 bases remained unmatched. CDR3 size: 13 residues. The chain's CDR3 is CASSDTGGTEAFF. CDR3 nucleotide sequence: TGTGCCAGCAGCGACACAGGGGGCACTGAAGCTTTCTTT.

The rearrangement links TRBV19 to TRBJ1-4, with D perhaps matching TRBD1 (6 bases). Germline V gives CDR1 LNHDA, CDR2 SQIVND (reference sequence). The CDR3 spans 17 residues. With 4 bases removed from V and 8 bases from J, the gap between germline ends came to 23 bases. The CDR3: CASSTRGVGVYLEKLFF. CDR3 nucleotide sequence: TGTGCCAGTAGTACCAGGGGCGTGGGGGTTTACTTAGAAAAACTGTTTTTT.

CDR3 loop: CASSVRQSFSNQPQHF. CDR3 in DNA: TGCGCCAGCAGTGTGAGGCAGAGTTTTAGCAATCAGCCCCAGCATTTT. The chain is built from TRBV10-1 and TRBJ1-5; no clear D. This CDR3 has 16 amino acids. The V and J ends lost 4 bases and 0 bases respectively, with 13 bases between them. Germline CDR1 WNHNN, CDR2 SYGVQD (reference sequence).

This clone was observed a few times. The chain has TRBV19 and TRBJ2-1, with 8 positions matching TRBD2. This CDR3 region has 16 residues. CDR1 is LNHDA, CDR2 SQIVND, per germline (reference sequence). The ends lost 7 bases at V and 8 bases at J; junction bases unmatched: 16. The CDR3 DNA reads TGTGCCAGTACCCCGGGGGGGATGGGGCTTTCGGATGAGCAGTTCTTC. It encodes CASTPGGMGLSDEQFF.

This rearrangement joins TRBV13 to TRBJ2-7, with D maybe TRBD2 (6 bases). Germline assignment: CDR1 PRHDT and CDR2 FYEKMQ (reference sequence). This CDR3 is built from 14 residues. Between the trimmed V and J ends, which lost 1 base and 2 bases, there was a span of 9 bases. The CDR3 coding sequence is TGTGCCAGCAGCTTAGTTGGCGGGACCTACGAGCAGTACTTC. It encodes CASSLVGGTYEQYF.

The chain joins TRBV10-3 to TRBJ2-1, with D tentatively TRBD1 (5 bases). With 4 bases removed from V and 2 bases from J, the gap between germline ends came to 12 bases. CDR3 length: 15 amino acids. Germline assignment: CDR1 ENHRY and CDR2 SYGVKD. The CDR3 sequence: CAISGRVLTYNEQFF. DNA of the CDR3: TGTGCCATCAGTGGCAGGGTCCTTACCTACAATGAGCAGTTCTTC.

The rearrangement joins TRBV7-2 to TRBJ1-1, with no clear D. The V gene's germline CDR1 is SGHTA and CDR2 FQGNSA. CDR3 length: 14 residues. The V end was cut by 0 bases, the J end by 4 bases, with 9 bases between. The CDR3 DNA is TGTGCCAGCAGCTTAGCTCTAGCAGGCACTGAAGCTTTCTTT. This gives the protein CASSLALAGTEAFF.